The entry that follows covers one T cell receptor (beta chain) sequence. This clonotype has more than one count but fewer than ten. No cognate antigen has been identified for it. No base quality information exists; no much larger clone differs at one position. This record belongs to a study of blood T cells in healthy people across ages (dated by TCRdb to 2015 to 2017). The study in broad terms: Template switching captured roughly one uniquely barcoded TCR beta cDNA molecule per two T cells in model experiments. The study measured age-related changes in TCR beta repertoire diversity using deep sequencing normalized with unique cDNA molecular identifiers. The donors were divided into four age groups: young (average around 15 years), middle-aged (over 35), aged (about 60) and long-lived (about 79). To avoid experimental bias, donors of different ages were distributed randomly across sequencing lanes. For two donors (one aged 18 to 30 and one aged 80 or older), the study analyzed two additional independent replicas of 1 million unique cDNA reads from the same blood draw. Here is what the overall study found, with its caveats: A strong correlation was found between observed TCR beta diversity and the percentage of naive T cells measured by flow cytometry. As age increased, observed TCR beta diversity per million T cells dropped in a roughly linear way, and a significant reduction was already evident by age 40. Because profiling used bulk unsorted PBMCs, naive and antigen-experienced compartments could not be compared conclusively. Total diversity estimates from one million sequenced T cells were considered lower bounds and underestimates. The long-lived group showed more naive CD4+ T cells, fewer expanded clones and increased TCR diversity than the aged group, suggesting age selection. Donor CMV infection status was unknown, potentially confounding age-related changes in expanded clonotypes.

The CDR3 sequence holds 16 residues, the cysteine and phenylalanine included. Only CDR3 DNA is held: 48 bases, read in frame from base 1. Compared with germline, V lacks 3 bases and J lacks 5 bases; bases without a gene match: 10. Based on the germline V gene, the CDR1 and CDR2 sequences are SGDLS and YYNGEE. Systemically healthy Caucasian individuals from Russia, 39 in total and aged roughly 6 to 100 years, were included as donors. Approximately 10 milliliters of peripheral blood were collected from each donor into EDTA-treated Vacutainer tubes. PBMCs were isolated by Ficoll-Paque density-gradient centrifugation, with at least 7 million obtained per sample. Total RNA was extracted from PBMCs with Trizol reagent, with at least 5.5 micrograms obtained per sample. Naive CD45RAhigh/CD27high T cell percentages were measured by flow cytometry on a PBMC aliquot from every donor. The receptor library was made with 5' RACE. TCRdb records Illumina HiSeq 2500 as the sequencer. A second PCR of about 7 to 12 cycles was run with a J-beta primer mix and a sample-barcoded 5' primer. Each TCR beta cDNA molecule received a unique molecular identifier from a template-switch 5' adaptor carrying 12 random nucleotides. At least 3 million CDR3-containing paired-end reads were obtained from each sample. The Mint cDNA synthesis kit, primed by a TRBC-specific oligonucleotide, was used to synthesize first-strand cDNA from all RNA. All cDNA was treated with uracil-DNA glycosylase and then went through a first 18-cycle PCR with the universal primers M1SS and BC2_uni_R. The published analysis was carried out like this. Normalization of each sample was performed by random selection of 1 million high-quality reads, each carrying a distinct molecular identifier. Instead of being binned into consensus sequences, reads with shared molecular identifiers were discarded. MiTCR, set to a Q25 quality threshold and the strictest error-elimination algorithm, was used for CDR3 identification, clonotype clustering and error correction. A nonparametric unseen species model with Euler transformation was used to estimate a lower bound on total TCR beta diversity. TCRdb passed the public sequencing reads through fastp at Q25 and MiXCR, retaining productive beta sequences. Merged by CDR3 protein, the rows form single entries marked with the most common genes and DNA. TCRdb's processing, not the study's, gives the V and J calls here. Present in this sample are 650,000 to 800,000 distinct CDR3 sequences, roughly half of which were seen just once. The ten top clones hold roughly 13% of the sample.

The TCR was taken from a woman over 75 in good health. The specimen sequenced was blood. The chain is encoded by TRBV9 joined to TRBJ2-5, and 10 junctional nucleotides match TRBD2. The DNA reads TGTGCCAGCAGCGAGACGAGCGGGGGGGCGTGGGAGACCCAGTACTTC. This yields the protein CASSETSGGAWETQYF.